A selection of T cell receptor beta chains follows, all from one sample in a study of T cell repertoires in cytomegalovirus infection. From the reads, TCRdb called clonotypes with MiXCR, one entry per CDR3 protein. The sample has a few hundred thousand distinct CDR3 sequences, about a sixth seen once. Sequencing was carried out using PBMCs. These receptors came from a human donor in good health (CMV status not recorded). Some clones in this sample may be carry-over from other donors' samples. Each CDR3 is given without its conserved first and last residue.

j_gene: TRBJ1-1
v_gene: TRBV6-2/TRBV6-3
CDR3aa: ASSGQERGTEAF

j_gene: TRBJ1-6
v_gene: TRBV6-1
CDR3aa: ASRSLWPYNSPLH

j_gene: TRBJ2-1
v_gene: TRBV7-9
CDR3aa: ASPIQGAYNEQF

j_gene: TRBJ2-2
v_gene: TRBV12-3/TRBV12-4
CDR3aa: ASSLGQGTNTGELF

j_gene: TRBJ1-5
v_gene: TRBV12-5
CDR3aa: ASGFRTGTNQPQH

j_gene: TRBJ1-3
v_gene: TRBV4-3
CDR3aa: ASSPAGGAGNTIY

j_gene: TRBJ2-1
v_gene: TRBV6-2/TRBV6-3
CDR3aa: ASSFVLKRGGQRNEQF

j_gene: TRBJ2-3
v_gene: TRBV24-1
CDR3aa: ATSDSSGGMTDTQY

j_gene: TRBJ1-1
v_gene: TRBV5-6
CDR3aa: ASLTFRDTTTHTEAF

j_gene: TRBJ1-6
v_gene: TRBV20-1
CDR3aa: SAPRGRDWSPLH

j_gene: TRBJ2-3
v_gene: TRBV7-6
CDR3aa: ASSLGTGPRSQY

j_gene: TRBJ2-1
v_gene: TRBV7-9
CDR3aa: ASSLAPHHPSNEQF

j_gene: TRBJ2-1
v_gene: TRBV12-5
CDR3aa: ASGTRGGQGEQF

j_gene: TRBJ2-5
v_gene: TRBV5-4
CDR3aa: ASSLAASGGGETQY

j_gene: TRBJ1-4
v_gene: TRBV7-2
CDR3aa: ASSLLGSTNEKLF

j_gene: TRBJ2-5
v_gene: TRBV7-2
CDR3aa: ASSPSLQETQY

j_gene: TRBJ2-3
v_gene: TRBV28
CDR3aa: ASSSPGLAGVDTQY

j_gene: TRBJ2-7
v_gene: TRBV28
CDR3aa: ASTSTYEQY

j_gene: TRBJ1-6
v_gene: TRBV4-1
CDR3aa: ASSQVAEGTPLH

j_gene: TRBJ1-5
v_gene: TRBV28
CDR3aa: ASNRNNQPQH

j_gene: TRBJ1-6
v_gene: TRBV7-9
CDR3aa: ASSLLDDTSPLH

j_gene: TRBJ2-1
v_gene: TRBV12-3/TRBV12-4
CDR3aa: ASSIQGPPIHNEQF